This TCR beta chain was retrieved from a study of T-cell memory formation after mild COVID-19. This clonotype was observed a handful of times. Its antigen is still unknown. Trimming removed 5 bases at V and 2 bases at J, with 13 bases between. CDR1 ENHRY and CDR2 SYGVKD come from the germline V gene. There are 15 residues in the CDR3. Study conclusions and caveats: The study found contracting CD4+ clones mainly in CM and EM and contracting CD8+ clones in EMRA.

TCRdb re-derived calls from the 5' RACE reads in MiXCR, one entry per CDR3 protein. The sample lists about 470,000 distinct CDR3 sequences, roughly 25% seen once, with around an eighth in the top ten. Material: PBMCs or a T cell subset sorted from them (not recorded which). The clonotype comes from an adult woman who had mild COVID-19 (a few samples of this study predate the infection). Cell type and time point are not known. The chain has TRBV10-3 and TRBJ1-3, with D hard to call. The CDR3 sequence is CAISPDPTAGNTIYF. CDR3 nucleotides: TGTGCCATCAGTCCTGACCCTACGGCTGGAAACACCATATATTTT.